This entry describes one TCR beta chain. The record originates from a study of blood T cell repertoires in COVID-19. Study background: Samples representing acute and convalescent COVID-19 were sourced from the United States, Italy and Spain. In each case, the material was cDNA or gDNA derived from T cells, B-cell-depleted T cells, or PBMCs.

As processed by the authors: By means of reference gene primer amplification, nucleated cell counts were estimated. The method was immunoSEQ multiplex PCR; TCRdb's version includes in-frame clones alone and lacks a portion of them. The D gene and trimming were derived from the DNA, and the V and J assignments and clone size from that table. The data show approximately 70,000 clones, approximately 77% seen once. The V gene's germline CDR1 is MGHRA and CDR2 YSYEKL. The CDR3 has 17 amino acids. V was cut by 3 bases and J by 4 bases, with 19 bases left in between. The sequencing sample was made of peripheral blood. The receptor was isolated from a woman in her 70s with acute or convalescent COVID-19. V gene TRBV4-1 combines with J gene TRBJ1-3, with D maybe TRBD1 (6 bases). CDR3 region: CASSHDIPGQLGNTIYF. The DNA of the CDR3 is TGCGCCAGCAGCCACGATATCCCGGGACAACTGGGAAACACCATATATTTT.